The sequence of this TCR beta chain was determined in a study of shared T cell receptors in the human thymus. Profiled with immunoSEQ multiplex PCR; TCRdb holds only in-frame clones, not every one. The data contain over 65,000 clones, about 95% of them singletons. V gave up 0 bases and J gave up 6 bases, with 18 bases separating them. This CDR3 has 18 amino acids. Germline CDR1 reads LGHNA; CDR2 reads YSLEER. Sequencing was carried out using thymocytes. This chain joins TRBV4-3 and TRBJ1-6, with a possible D match to TRBD1 (5 bases). The receptor's source is a human donor. CDR3 in amino acids: CASSQDDATGARNSPLHF. The CDR3 DNA sequence: TGCGCCAGCAGCCAAGATGATGCGACCGGGGCCCGTAATTCACCCCTCCACTTT.